These 21 T cell receptor beta chains were all obtained from the same sample, sequenced in a study of response to subunit inactivated influenza vaccine (dated by TCRdb to 2017 to 2018). Libraries were prepared through RT-PCR. TCRdb shows the sequencer as Illumina HiSeq 2500. In-frame beta chains were kept once TCRdb had trimmed the public reads at Q25 with fastp and called clones with MiXCR. Identical CDR3 proteins give one entry, which carries the most common genes and DNA. Within this sample are 450,000 to 600,000 distinct CDR3 sequences, with approximately 7.6% of them counted one time only. The ten largest clones represent 10% to 15% of the sample. The sequencing used PBMCs from blood, collected less than 30 months after vaccination. The receptors stem from a man aged 50 to 75 who received an inactivated influenza vaccine. Donor details come from another sample of the same person, matched by shared clones.

This chain joins TRBV7-9 and TRBJ2-7; D is unclear. The germline V gene encodes CDR1 SEHNR and CDR2 FQNEAQ (reference sequence). The CDR3 totals 13 residues. Trimming removed 8 bases at V and 0 bases at J, with 11 bases between. In DNA form, the CDR3 reads TGTGCCAGCGGCGGAAGGAGCTCCTACGAGCAGTACTTC. Encoded protein: CASGGRSSYEQYF. Supplemented by reference TRBV7-9 and TRBJ2-7, the full variable domain reads DTGVSQNPRHKITKRGQNVTFRCDPISEHNRLYWYRQTLGQGPEFLTYFQNEAQLEKSRLLSDRFSAERPKGSFSTLEIQRTEQGDSAMYLCASGGRSSYEQYFGPGTRLTVT.

The genes are TRBV20-1 and TRBJ2-4; D is ambiguous. The ends were cut back, 1 base at V and 8 bases at J, with 9 bases in the middle. The germline gives CDR1 DFQATT, CDR2 SNEGSKA (reference sequence). CDR3 size: 12 residues. The CDR3 nucleotides read TGCAGTGCTAGAGCGGTAGTTGACATTCAGTACTTC. Its protein is CSARAVVDIQYF.

This chain links TRBV4-1 with TRBJ1-3; the D gene is possibly TRBD1 (5 bases). V lost 0 bases and J lost 2, with 14 bases in between. CDR1 MGHRA and CDR2 YSYEKL come from the germline V gene. The CDR3 extends over 17 amino acids. CDR3 residues: CASSQDKYGTPGNTIYF. The DNA of the CDR3 is TGCGCCAGCAGCCAAGATAAATACGGGACTCCTGGAAACACCATATATTTT.

This clonotype has only a few counts. The chain couples TRBV3-1 to TRBJ2-5; no reliable D call. Germline CDR1 is LGHDT and CDR2 is YNNKEL (reference sequence). The length of the CDR3 is 17 residues. V was cut by 3 bases and J by 5 bases, with 22 bases left in between. The CDR3 here is CASSHTDGPRRLETQYF. The CDR3, as DNA: TGTGCCAGCAGCCATACTGACGGGCCGAGACGCCTGGAGACCCAGTACTTC.

The rearrangement uses TRBV9 and TRBJ2-1; no reliable D call. The length of the CDR3 is 15 residues. V shed 0 bases and J shed 9 bases, with 16 bases lying between them. Looked up from germline, CDR1 is SGDLS and CDR2 is YYNGEE. Here the CDR3 DNA reads TGTGCCAGCAGCGTAGGTTGGTCAGAGTCGGGTGAGCAGTTCTTC. Encoded protein: CASSVGWSESGEQFF.

This clonotype was counted only a few times. The chain is built from TRBV7-8 and TRBJ2-1, with D unresolved. Trimming shortened V by 2 bases and J by 9 bases, and 8 bases separated the two germline ends. The CDR3 is 12 amino acids. CDR1 is SGHVS and CDR2 is FQNEAQ in the germline V gene. CDR3 DNA: TGTGCCAGCAGCTTATGGGGTGTTGAGCAGTTCTTC. Translation gives CASSLWGVEQFF. The entire variable domain, with the rest obtained from reference TRBV7-8 and TRBJ2-1, is as follows: GAGVSQSPRYKVAKRGQDVALRCDPISGHVSLFWYQQALGQGPEFLTYFQNEAQLDKSGLPSDRFFAERPEGSVSTLKIQRTQQEDSAVYLCASSLWGVEQFFGPGTRLTVL.

This clonotype appeared many times. DNA for the CDR3: TGTGCCAGCAGTCCCCTCAAAAACACCGGGGAGCTGTTTTTT. Protein: CASSPLKNTGELFF. This sequence joins TRBV27 and TRBJ2-2; D call uncertain. This CDR3 has 14 residues. Germline-derived CDR1 and CDR2 are MNHEY and SMNVEV (reference sequence). V lost 5 bases and J lost 2, with 9 bases in between.

This clonotype was found a few times. V is TRBV7-9 and J is TRBJ1-2, with TRBD1 matching 10 bases. The CDR3 has 14 residues. V shed 10 bases and J 6 bases; nucleotides not matched to a gene: 11. Germline CDR1 is SEHNR and CDR2 is FQNEAQ (reference sequence). CDR3: CATPPGQGTHGYTF. CDR3 DNA sequence: TGTGCCACCCCACCGGGACAGGGGACTCATGGCTACACCTTC.

This clonotype appeared a few times. This chain uses TRBV10-3 with TRBJ2-2, with TRBD2 identical over 14 bases. Germline V gives CDR1 ENHRY, CDR2 SYGVKD. CDR3 length: 16 amino acids. Trimming took 10 bases from V and 1 from J; bases not matched to a gene: 5. CDR3 nucleotides: TGTGCCACCGGGACTAGCGGGGGAAAGAACACCGGGGAGCTGTTTTTT. Protein: CATGTSGGKNTGELFF.

This rearrangement joins TRBV11-2 to TRBJ2-7; D possibly corresponds to TRBD2 (6 bases). V lost 5 bases and J 2 bases, leaving 13 bases between the germline ends. The CDR3 contains 14 residues. The germline CDR1 and CDR2 sequences are SGHAT and FQNNGV. The CDR3 region has the DNA TGTGCCAGCAGCCCGGTGGCTAGCGCCTACGAGCAGTACTTC. Residues: CASSPVASAYEQYF.

The V and J genes are TRBV27 and TRBJ2-3; TRBD1 is a possible D gene (5 bases). Deletions cut 4 bases from V and 6 bases from J, with 11 bases between. This CDR3 has 13 amino acids. Per the germline V gene, CDR1 is MNHEY and CDR2 is SMNVEV (reference sequence). CDR3 sequence: CASSWTLRDTQYF. CDR3 nucleotides: TGTGCCAGCAGTTGGACATTAAGGGATACGCAGTATTTT.

This clonotype was recorded many times. This rearrangement joins TRBV28 to TRBJ2-1; 7 bases align to TRBD1. V was pared by 5 bases and J by 0 bases, with 13 bases of the junction left unmatched. Germline loops: CDR1 MDHEN, CDR2 SYDVKM. The CDR3 covers 18 residues. The CDR3: CASSPRQGLISSYNEQFF. In DNA, the CDR3 is TGTGCCAGCAGTCCCAGACAGGGTTTGATTAGCTCCTACAATGAGCAGTTCTTC. Full variable domain (rest looked up from reference TRBV28 and TRBJ2-1): DVKVTQSSRYLVKRTGEKVFLECVQDMDHENMFWYRQDPGLGLRLIYFSYDVKMKEKGDIPEGYSVSREKKERFSLILESASTNQTSMYLCASSPRQGLISSYNEQFFGPGTRLTVL.

The chain employs TRBV5-1 and TRBJ2-1, with 9 bases lining up with TRBD1. This CDR3 region has 13 residues. J lost 5 bases, V lost 6 bases, and 3 bases had no gene match. CDR1 SGHRS and CDR2 YFSETQ come from the germline V gene. The CDR3 DNA sequence: TGCGCCAGCAACAGGGGGCTCGACAATGAGCAGTTCTTC. Its protein product is CASNRGLDNEQFF.

In this sample, this clonotype turned up many times. The chain is built from TRBV4-1 and TRBJ2-3; TRBD1 matches 8 bases. CDR3 size: 15 residues. Losses at the gene ends were 4 bases for V and 6 bases for J; bases not matched to a gene: 9. Germline loops: CDR1 MGHRA, CDR2 YSYEKL. The CDR3 protein is CASSRTGLGVDTQYF. CDR3 sequence (DNA): TGCGCCAGCAGCCGGACAGGGTTGGGGGTTGATACGCAGTATTTT.

This clonotype was observed many times. This sequence joins TRBV4-2 and TRBJ2-5, with D perhaps being TRBD1 or TRBD2 (7 bases each). The CDR3 loop spans 16 amino acids. V dropped 1 base and J dropped 4 bases, with 16 bases sitting between them. The germline CDR1 and CDR2 sequences are LGHNA and YNFKEQ. The CDR3 protein is CASSQVSGGAVETQYF. In nucleotides, the CDR3 is TGTGCCAGCAGCCAAGTCTCAGGGGGGGCCGTAGAGACCCAGTACTTC.

This clonotype occurred once. The J gene is TRBJ1-6, the V gene TRBV19, with unresolved D. V lost 7 bases and J lost 5, with 9 bases in between. Per the germline V gene, CDR1 is LNHDA and CDR2 is SQIVND (reference sequence). This CDR3 region has 13 residues. The CDR3 sequence is CASKQRDNSPLHF. CDR3 sequence (DNA): TGTGCCAGTAAACAGAGAGATAATTCACCCCTCCACTTT.

In this sample, this clonotype turned up many times. The genes are TRBV2 and TRBJ2-1; TRBD1 or TRBD2 may be the D gene (6 bases each). V lost 4 bases, J lost 8 bases, and 12 bases lay in between. Germline CDR1 SNHLY, CDR2 FYNNEI. This CDR3 has 13 residues. The CDR3 nucleotides read TGTGCCAGCAGTGCCAGGAGGGGGGATGAGCAGTTCTTC. Translation: CASSARRGDEQFF.

This clonotype occurred a few times. The chain recombines TRBV12-3 or TRBV12-4 with TRBJ2-2; possible D gene TRBD2, 5 bases. Between the trimmed V and J ends, which lost 6 bases and 1 base, there was a span of 9 bases. The CDR3 is 14 residues long. Here the CDR3 reads CASRAEGNTGELFF. Here the CDR3 DNA reads TGTGCCAGCAGGGCCGAGGGGAACACCGGGGAGCTGTTTTTT.

J is TRBJ2-7 and V is TRBV20-1, with D tentatively TRBD1 (5 bases). CDR3 length: 15 residues. Germline CDR1 is DFQATT and CDR2 is SNEGSKA (reference sequence). V was pared by 0 bases and J by 1 base, with 13 bases between. The CDR3 nucleotides are TGCAGTGCTAGAGAAGGGGCAGTTCCTTCCTACGAGCAGTACTTC. This gives the protein CSAREGAVPSYEQYF.

This clonotype was seen repeatedly, ten times or more. V is TRBV28 and J is TRBJ2-1, with D unclear. CDR3 length: 15 amino acids. CDR1 MDHEN and CDR2 SYDVKM come from the germline V gene. V lost 3 bases to trimming and J lost 9 bases, with 18 bases between them. The CDR3 spells CASSFPPIHSLEQFF. CDR3 nucleotide sequence: TGTGCCAGCAGTTTCCCCCCTATACATTCGCTTGAGCAGTTCTTC.

This clonotype was counted between two and nine times. This chain joins TRBV10-3 and TRBJ1-2; D ambiguous. Trimming stripped 6 bases from V and 4 bases from J, with 9 bases between. In germline, CDR1 is ENHRY, CDR2 SYGVKD. The CDR3 sequence is 12 residues long. The CDR3 region is CAISVSSYGYTF. CDR3 bases: TGTGCCATCAGCGTCTCTTCCTATGGCTACACCTTC.